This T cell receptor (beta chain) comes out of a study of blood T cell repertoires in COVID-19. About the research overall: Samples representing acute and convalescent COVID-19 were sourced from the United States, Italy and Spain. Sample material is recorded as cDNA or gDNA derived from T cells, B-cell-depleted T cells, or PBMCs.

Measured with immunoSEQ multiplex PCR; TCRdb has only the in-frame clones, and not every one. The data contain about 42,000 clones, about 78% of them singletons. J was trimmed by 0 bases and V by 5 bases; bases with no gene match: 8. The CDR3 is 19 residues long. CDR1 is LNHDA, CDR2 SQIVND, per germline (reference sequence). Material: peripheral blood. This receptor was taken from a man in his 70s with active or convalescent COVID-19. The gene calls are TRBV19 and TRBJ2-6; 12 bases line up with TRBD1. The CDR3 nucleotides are TGTGCCAGTAGTGTCGTGGGACAGGGGGCCACCTCTGGGGCCAACGTCCTGACTTTC. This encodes CASSVVGQGATSGANVLTF. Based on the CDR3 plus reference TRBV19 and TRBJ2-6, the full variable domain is DGGITQSPKYLFRKEGQNVTLSCEQNLNHDAMYWYRQDPGQGLRLIYYSQIVNDFQKGDIAEGYSVSREKKESFPLTVTSAQKNPTAFYLCASSVVGQGATSGANVLTFGAGSRLTVL.